This T cell receptor beta chain was profiled in a study of blood T cell repertoires in COVID-19. Looking at the study overall: Acute and convalescent COVID-19 specimens originated in the United States, Italy and Spain. Sample material is recorded as cDNA or gDNA derived from T cells, B-cell-depleted T cells, or PBMCs.

Study processing details: Amplified reference gene primers provided the basis for estimating nucleated cell counts. The protocol was immunoSEQ multiplex PCR, while the TCRdb copy is restricted to in-frame clones and leaves out a portion. Clone size and V and J calls were adopted from that table, with D and trimming inferred from the DNA. The sample includes 150,000 to 200,000 clones, about 81% of them seen just once. The CDR3 consists of 14 residues. V dropped 1 base and J dropped 0 bases, with 6 bases sitting between them. Germline V gives CDR1 SGHTS, CDR2 YDEGEE. The sequencing sample was made of peripheral blood. The clonotype originates from a woman aged 80 or older with acute or convalescent COVID-19. The chain carries TRBV5-8 and TRBJ2-3, with no clear D. CDR3 sequence: CASSLRGSTDTQYF. The DNA of the CDR3 is TGTGCCAGCAGCTTGAGAGGAAGCACAGATACGCAGTATTTT.